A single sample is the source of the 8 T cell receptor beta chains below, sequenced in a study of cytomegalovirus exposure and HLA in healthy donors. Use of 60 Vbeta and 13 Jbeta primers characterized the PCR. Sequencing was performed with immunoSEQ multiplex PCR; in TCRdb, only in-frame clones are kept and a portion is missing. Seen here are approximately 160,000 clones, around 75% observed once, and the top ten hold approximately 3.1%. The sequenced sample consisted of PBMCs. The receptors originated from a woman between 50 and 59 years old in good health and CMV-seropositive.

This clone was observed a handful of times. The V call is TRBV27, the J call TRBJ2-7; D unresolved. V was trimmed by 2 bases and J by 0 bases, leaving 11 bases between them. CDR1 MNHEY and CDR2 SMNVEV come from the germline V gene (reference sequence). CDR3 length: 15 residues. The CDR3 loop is CASSLSGQFSYEQYF. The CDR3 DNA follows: TGTGCCAGCAGTTTAAGTGGGCAGTTCTCCTACGAGCAGTACTTC.

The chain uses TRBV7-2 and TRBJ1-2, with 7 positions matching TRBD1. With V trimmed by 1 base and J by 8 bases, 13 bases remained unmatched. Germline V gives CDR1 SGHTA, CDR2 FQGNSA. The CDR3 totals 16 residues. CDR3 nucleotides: TGTGCCAGCAGCTTAGAGGGGGCAGGGAGGTTGGGCGGCTACACCTTC. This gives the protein CASSLEGAGRLGGYTF.

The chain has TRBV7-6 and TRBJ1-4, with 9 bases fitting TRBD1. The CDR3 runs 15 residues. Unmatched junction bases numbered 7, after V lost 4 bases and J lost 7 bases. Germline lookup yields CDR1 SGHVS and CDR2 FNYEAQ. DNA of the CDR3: TGTGCCAGCAGCTCACCACAGGGGGCGGTTGAAAAACTGTTTTTT. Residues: CASSSPQGAVEKLFF. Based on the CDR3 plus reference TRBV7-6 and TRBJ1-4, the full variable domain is GAGVSQSPRYKVTKRGQDVALRCDPISGHVSLYWYRQALGQGPEFLTYFNYEAQQDKSGLPNDRFSAERPEGSISTLTIQRTEQRDSAMYRCASSSPQGAVEKLFFGSGTQLSVL.

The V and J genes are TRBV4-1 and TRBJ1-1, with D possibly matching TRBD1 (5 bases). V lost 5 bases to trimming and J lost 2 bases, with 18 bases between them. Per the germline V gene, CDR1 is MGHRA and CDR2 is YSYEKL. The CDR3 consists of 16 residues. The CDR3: CASSRTDRQQNTEAFF. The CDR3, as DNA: TGCGCCAGCAGCAGAACAGACCGACAGCAAAACACTGAAGCTTTCTTT.

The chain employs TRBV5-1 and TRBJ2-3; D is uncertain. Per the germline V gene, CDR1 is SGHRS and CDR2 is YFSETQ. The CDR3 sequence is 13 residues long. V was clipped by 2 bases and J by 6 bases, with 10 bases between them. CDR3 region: CASSFVPFDTQYF. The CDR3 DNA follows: TGCGCCAGCAGCTTTGTTCCCTTCGATACGCAGTATTTT.

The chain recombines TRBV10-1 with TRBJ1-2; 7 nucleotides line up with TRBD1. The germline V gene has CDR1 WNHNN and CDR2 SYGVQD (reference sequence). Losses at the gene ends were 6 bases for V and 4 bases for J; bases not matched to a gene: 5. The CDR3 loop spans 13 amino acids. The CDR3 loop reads CASSETGSYGYTF. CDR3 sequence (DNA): TGCGCCAGCAGCGAGACAGGGAGCTATGGCTACACCTTC.

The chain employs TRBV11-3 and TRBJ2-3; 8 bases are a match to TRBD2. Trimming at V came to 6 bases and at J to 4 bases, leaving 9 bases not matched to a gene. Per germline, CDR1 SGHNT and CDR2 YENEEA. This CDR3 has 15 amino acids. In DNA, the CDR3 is TGTGCCAGCAGTCGGGGGGGGGCCGGCTCAGATACGCAGTATTTT. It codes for CASSRGGAGSDTQYF.

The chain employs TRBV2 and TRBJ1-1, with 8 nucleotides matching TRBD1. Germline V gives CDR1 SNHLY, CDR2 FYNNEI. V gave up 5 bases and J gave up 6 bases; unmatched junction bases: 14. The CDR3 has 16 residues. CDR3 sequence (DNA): TGTGCCAGCAGTATAGACCGGGACAGGCTGTGGGCTGAAGCTTTCTTT. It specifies CASSIDRDRLWAEAFF.